This T cell receptor beta chain was captured by sequencing in a study of cytomegalovirus exposure and HLA in healthy donors. This CDR3 region has 14 residues. CDR1 and CDR2 (germline): SGHTA, FQGNSA. Between the trimmed V and J ends, which lost 4 bases and 2 bases, there was a span of 11 bases. 60 Vbeta and 13 Jbeta primers were used in PCR. Clones were sequenced by immunoSEQ multiplex PCR, and TCRdb holds only the in-frame ones, with some missing. The sample lists around 200,000 clones, 83% occurring once. The sequence derives from a girl under 18 in good health and CMV-seronegative. The specimen was PBMCs. The chain combines TRBV7-2 with TRBJ2-5; D may be TRBD2 (6 bases). In DNA, the CDR3 is TGTGCCAGCAGCTATGAACGGGGGCAAGAGACCCAGTACTTC. Translating gives CASSYERGQETQYF.